Below, 8 T cell receptor beta chains from the same sample are listed, as sequenced in a study of T cells in tumors after PD-1 blockade. TCRdb's copy holds only in-frame clones and misses some; the assay was immunoSEQ multiplex PCR. The table has 30,000 to 40,000 clones, around 80% seen once. The sequencing here drew on PBMCs, taken before anti-PD-1 treatment. The source is a human donor with basal cell carcinoma.

V usage is TRBV19 and J usage is TRBJ1-1, with a weak D call TRBD1 (6 bases). The V end lost 2 bases, the J end lost 1 base, and 11 bases lay between the germline ends. Per germline, CDR1 LNHDA and CDR2 SQIVND (reference sequence). The CDR3 has 15 residues. The CDR3: CASSISAGANTEAFF. CDR3 sequence (DNA): TGTGCCAGTAGTATATCGGCAGGGGCGAACACTGAAGCTTTCTTT.

The chain recombines TRBV14 with TRBJ2-3; D gene ambiguous. The CDR3 spans 14 residues. Germline CDR1 is SGHDN and CDR2 is FVKESK. V was clipped by 4 bases and J by 7 bases, with 15 bases between them. The CDR3 is CASSRIKGSNTQYF. CDR3 nucleotide sequence: TGTGCCAGCAGCCGTATAAAGGGATCAAATACGCAGTATTTT.

The chain joins TRBV5-1 to TRBJ1-1; 7 bases map to TRBD1. This CDR3 is built from 14 residues. The germline V gene encodes CDR1 SGHRS and CDR2 YFSETQ. Germline trimming cut 0 bases from V and 5 bases from J; bases unmatched to any gene: 4. The CDR3 loop is CASSLETGRTEAFF. The CDR3 DNA sequence: TGCGCCAGCAGCTTGGAGACAGGGCGAACTGAAGCTTTCTTT.

V is TRBV10-3 and J is TRBJ1-4; possible D gene TRBD1, 5 bases. V lost 4 bases and J 8 bases, leaving 14 bases between the germline ends. The CDR3 length is 14 residues. CDR1 is ENHRY, CDR2 SYGVKD, per germline. The CDR3: CAISGGTETEKLFF. Written as DNA, the CDR3 is TGTGCCATCAGTGGCGGGACGGAAACGGAAAAACTGTTTTTT.

This clone was observed a handful of times. The chain is built from TRBV3-1 (or the pseudogene TRBV3-2) and TRBJ2-1; TRBD1 aligns across 7 bases. V lost 5 bases, J lost 10 bases, and 5 bases stayed unmatched. From germline, CDR1 is LGHDT and CDR2 YNNKEL (reference sequence). CDR3 length: 12 amino acids. In DNA form, the CDR3 reads TGTGCCAGCAGCTACAGGGGCTTAGAGCAGTTCTTC. Its protein product is CASSYRGLEQFF.

By share of the sample, this clone is medium-sized. V gene TRBV19 combines with J gene TRBJ1-2, with unresolved D. CDR1 is LNHDA, CDR2 SQIVND, per germline (reference sequence). The CDR3 is 13 amino acids. Trimming cost V 2 bases and J 6 bases, with 10 bases left between them. The DNA of the CDR3 is TGTGCCAGTAGTATATGGCAAGCAGATGGCTACACCTTC. This encodes CASSIWQADGYTF.

This chain uses TRBV5-1 with TRBJ2-2; the match to TRBD1 covers 9 bases. The V segment lost 3 bases and the J segment 1 base; nucleotides outside the gene matches: 1. The CDR3 extends over 15 amino acids. Per the germline V gene, CDR1 is SGHRS and CDR2 is YFSETQ. The CDR3 DNA sequence: TGCGCCAGCAGCTGGGGACAGGGGAACACCGGGGAGCTGTTTTTT. Translated: CASSWGQGNTGELFF.

The chain couples TRBV5-6 to TRBJ2-7; TRBD2 matches at 11 bases. CDR1 and CDR2 from the germline V gene are SGHDT and YYEEEE. The CDR3 extends over 16 amino acids. V gave up 0 bases and J gave up 0 bases; unmatched junction bases: 2. The CDR3 DNA sequence: TGTGCCAGCAGCTTGGTGACTAGCGGGGTCTCCTACGAGCAGTACTTC. It specifies CASSLVTSGVSYEQYF. Using reference TRBV5-6 and TRBJ2-7 for the parts outside the CDR3, the full variable domain is DAGVTQSPTHLIKTRGQQVTLRCSPKSGHDTVSWYQQALGQGPQFIFQYYEEEERQRGNFPDRFSGHQFPNYSSELNVNALLLGDSALYLCASSLVTSGVSYEQYFGPGTRLTVT.